This T cell receptor (beta chain) was found in a study of blood T cell repertoires in COVID-19. At the level of the study: COVID-19 samples from acute and convalescent phases originated in the United States, Italy and Spain.

This clone appeared once. The cohort comprised adults aged roughly 18 to 95 years residing in around 25 US areas. Cohort allocation depended upon clinical history that participants reported. Study processing details: Cell counts per sample came from amplifying reference gene primers. Only in-frame clones appear in the TCRdb table, and some are missing; sequencing was by immunoSEQ multiplex PCR. V, J and clone size are those of that table, while D and trimming were read from the DNA. This sample yields under 500,000 clones, of which about 85% are seen a single time; around 1.8% belongs to the top ten. From germline, CDR1 is SGHNT and CDR2 YENEEA. This CDR3 comprises 15 residues. V lost 5 bases and J 0 bases, leaving 11 bases between the germline ends.

This rearrangement joins TRBV11-3 to TRBJ2-1, with TRBD2 as a possible D gene (5 bases). Specimen: PBMCs or T cells enriched from blood (not recorded which). This clonotype originated in a young woman with acute COVID-19. DNA of the CDR3: TGTGCCAGCAGCGCCTCTGGGAGCTCCTACAATGAGCAGTTCTTC. This codes for CASSASGSSYNEQFF.